The 24 T cell receptor beta chains below all came from one sample that was sequenced in a study of blood T cell repertoires in COVID-19. Repertoires were generated with immunoSEQ multiplex PCR, while TCRdb's copy carries only in-frame clones and drops some. The profile shows about 140,000 clones, around 82% of them singletons. Sequenced input: peripheral blood. The origin of the receptors is a human donor in a cohort sampled during active COVID-19.

CDR3 amino acids: CASSLLEGVSYEQYF. CDR3 nucleotide sequence: TGTGCCAGCAGCTTGCTCGAGGGAGTCTCCTACGAGCAGTACTTC. The genes are TRBV5-6 and TRBJ2-7; possible D gene TRBD2, 5 bases. This CDR3 region has 15 residues. The germline V gene has CDR1 SGHDT and CDR2 YYEEEE. Trimming cost V 1 base and J 0 bases, with 11 bases left between them.

The chain recombines TRBV5-1 with TRBJ2-3; TRBD1 agrees at 8 bases. The CDR3 runs to 16 residues. The germline CDR1 and CDR2 sequences are SGHRS and YFSETQ. V lost 0 bases, J lost 0 bases, and 3 bases stayed unmatched. In DNA form, the CDR3 reads TGCGCCAGCAGCTTGGTTCAGGGGGCTAGCACAGATACGCAGTATTTT. Protein sequence: CASSLVQGASTDTQYF.

This clone showed up just a few times. The chain employs TRBV5-4 and TRBJ2-2; the D gene is possibly TRBD1 (6 bases). The CDR3 is made up of 14 amino acids. Germline CDR1 is SGHNT and CDR2 is YYREEE (reference sequence). V was pared by 4 bases and J by 5 bases, with 12 bases between. Written as DNA, the CDR3 is TGTGCCAGCAGCGTCGGGCAGGGGACCGGGGAGCTGTTTTTT. Amino acid sequence: CASSVGQGTGELFF.

This clone was found a few times. The chain is built from TRBV3-1 (or the pseudogene TRBV3-2) and TRBJ1-1; 7 positions match TRBD1. The junction had 7 bases not matched to a gene; V was cut back by 0 bases and J by 9 bases. Germline CDR1 and CDR2: LGHDT and YNNKEL (reference sequence). The CDR3 runs to 14 residues. CDR3 DNA sequence: TGTGCCAGCAGCCAAGATTTGGACAGGACGAAAGCTTTCTTT. This encodes CASSQDLDRTKAFF.

The rearrangement joins TRBV4-2 to TRBJ2-7; 14 positions agree with TRBD2. The CDR3 contains 16 residues. Germline V gene lookup returns CDR1 LGHNA and CDR2 YNFKEQ. J gave up 3 bases and V 0 bases, and 1 base lay outside the gene matches. In nucleotides, the CDR3 is TGTGCCAGCAGCCAAGAAGGGACTAGCGGGGGCTACGAGCAGTACTTC. Residues: CASSQEGTSGGYEQYF.

This clone appeared once. The V and J genes are TRBV12-3 or TRBV12-4 and TRBJ2-7; tentative D call: TRBD1 (5 bases). Trimming removed 6 bases at V and 3 bases at J, with 12 bases between. This CDR3 has 13 amino acids. The CDR3 nucleotides are TGTGCCAGCAGGGCGAGGCAGGGCTACGAGCAGTACTTC. Its protein is CASRARQGYEQYF.

The gene calls are TRBV3-1 (or the pseudogene TRBV3-2) and TRBJ2-5; 12 bases are shared with TRBD2. V lost 8 bases, J lost 5 bases, and 6 bases stayed unmatched. Germline CDR1 reads LGHDT; CDR2 reads YNNKEL (reference sequence). There are 14 residues in the CDR3. The CDR3: CASSRLAGVETQYF. The CDR3 region has the DNA TGTGCCAGCTCAAGACTAGCGGGGGTTGAGACCCAGTACTTC.

The rearrangement links TRBV6-5 to TRBJ1-1, with 12 bases lining up with TRBD1. Germline V gene data show CDR1 as MNHEY and CDR2 as SVGAGI. V was pared by 2 bases and J by 4 bases, with 5 bases of the junction left unmatched. The CDR3 runs 16 residues. CDR3 residues: CASSYRDRGRATEAFF. The DNA for the CDR3 is TGTGCCAGCAGTTACCGGGACAGGGGGCGGGCCACTGAAGCTTTCTTT.

In this sample, this clone turned up a few times. The gene calls are TRBV19 and TRBJ1-1; perhaps TRBD1 as D (6 bases). V lost 5 bases and J lost 0, with 13 bases in between. The CDR3 loop spans 15 amino acids. CDR1 LNHDA and CDR2 SQIVND come from the germline V gene (reference sequence). The CDR3 protein is CASSPDRIMNTEAFF. Here the CDR3 DNA reads TGTGCCAGTAGTCCAGACAGGATCATGAACACTGAAGCTTTCTTT.

This chain uses TRBV3-1 (or the pseudogene TRBV3-2) with TRBJ1-5, with unresolved D. The V gene lost 5 bases and the J gene lost 4 bases, with 12 bases spanning the gap. Germline lookup yields CDR1 LGHDT and CDR2 YNNKEL (reference sequence). The CDR3 consists of 14 residues. The CDR3 is CASSKGAVNQPQHF. DNA of the CDR3: TGTGCCAGCAGCAAGGGAGCGGTGAATCAGCCCCAGCATTTT.

The chain couples TRBV28 to TRBJ2-7, with a weak D call TRBD1 (6 bases). The CDR3 is 13 amino acids. Germline values: CDR1 MDHEN, CDR2 SYDVKM. The ends were cut back, 4 bases at V and 9 bases at J, with 16 bases in the middle. The CDR3, as DNA: TGTGCCAGCAGTTCGGGACACGTCTTGGGGCAGTACTTC. It translates to CASSSGHVLGQYF.

CDR3 sequence reads: CASSDGLPRVEQYF. The CDR3 region has the DNA TGTGCCAGCAGCGATGGACTCCCCCGTGTCGAGCAGTACTTC. The chain combines TRBV6-2 or TRBV6-3 with TRBJ2-7; perhaps TRBD2 as D (5 bases). CDR1 and CDR2 (germline): MNHEY, SVGEGT. The CDR3 is made up of 14 amino acids. The V gene lost 6 bases and the J gene lost 6 bases, with 18 bases spanning the gap.

V usage is TRBV6-5 and J usage is TRBJ1-5; 7 nucleotides agree with TRBD1. CDR1 and CDR2 from the germline V gene are MNHEY and SVGAGI. The CDR3 has 14 residues. With V trimmed by 6 bases and J by 6 bases, 8 bases remained unmatched. The CDR3 DNA reads TGTGCCAGCAGCAGGGGGTCGGGCCCTCAGCCCCAGCATTTT. Translation: CASSRGSGPQPQHF.

The genes are TRBV27 and TRBJ1-2, with TRBD1 matching over 10 bases. Germline assignment: CDR1 MNHEY and CDR2 SMNVEV (reference sequence). CDR3 length: 14 amino acids. V lost 6 bases to trimming and J lost 4 bases; unmatched junction nucleotides: 5. The CDR3 spells CASSPGTGVYGYTF. DNA for the CDR3: TGTGCCAGCAGCCCCGGGACAGGGGTCTATGGCTACACCTTC.

V and J are TRBV7-2 and TRBJ2-1, with D possibly matching TRBD1 (6 bases). CDR1 is SGHTA and CDR2 is FQGNSA in the germline V gene. CDR3 size: 12 residues. V was shortened by 0 bases and J by 12 bases, with 9 bases between the two germline ends. DNA for the CDR3: TGTGCCAGCAGCTTAGCCAGACAGGTGCAGTTCTTC. Translating gives CASSLARQVQFF. Supplemented by reference TRBV7-2 and TRBJ2-1, the full variable domain reads GAGVSQSPSNKVTEKGKDVELRCDPISGHTALYWYRQSLGQGLEFLIYFQGNSAPDKSGLPSDRFSAERTGGSVSTLTIQRTQQEDSAVYLCASSLARQVQFFGPGTRLTVL.

The J gene is TRBJ2-7, the V gene TRBV29-1, with a weak D call TRBD1 (6 bases). V was trimmed by 8 bases and J by 6 bases, leaving 14 bases between them. CDR1 and CDR2 (germline): SQVTM, ANQGSEA. The CDR3 runs 11 residues. This CDR3 is CSTRQGIEQYF. CDR3 DNA: TGCAGCACCCGCCAGGGGATCGAGCAGTACTTC.

DNA of the CDR3: TGTGCCAGCGGGAGGACAGGAACCGGCTACACCTTC. Translation gives CASGRTGTGYTF. V usage is TRBV2 and J usage is TRBJ1-2, with TRBD1 matching 7 bases. V lost 8 bases and J lost 8; bases outside the gene matches: 8. CDR1 is SNHLY and CDR2 is FYNNEI in the germline V gene. The CDR3 runs to 12 residues.

This chain connects TRBV6-5 to TRBJ1-2; the D is unclear. From germline, CDR1 is MNHEY and CDR2 SVGAGI. The CDR3 contains 15 residues. Deletions cut 6 bases from V and 7 bases from J, with 21 bases between. CDR3 sequence (DNA): TGTGCCAGCAGGAACTGGGCTGACACTTCCAGTGGCTACACCTTC. It yields the protein CASRNWADTSSGYTF.

The chain is built from TRBV18 and TRBJ1-1; D not certain. V was clipped by 0 bases and J by 5 bases, with 10 bases between them. This CDR3 spans 14 amino acids. Germline CDR1 is KGHSH and CDR2 is LQKENI. Here the CDR3 reads CASSPPRGRTEAFF. DNA of the CDR3: TGTGCCAGCTCACCACCAAGAGGGAGGACTGAAGCTTTCTTT. Drawing the rest from reference TRBV18 and TRBJ1-1, the complete variable domain is NAGVMQNPRHLVRRRGQEARLRCSPMKGHSHVYWYRQLPEEGLKFMVYLQKENIIDESGMPKERFSAEFPKEGPSILRIQQVVRGDSAAYFCASSPPRGRTEAFFGQGTRLTVV.

DNA for the CDR3: TGTGCCAGTAGTCCTCAGGACAGGGCGTCCTACGAGCAGTACTTC. Translating it yields CASSPQDRASYEQYF. The gene calls are TRBV19 and TRBJ2-7, with TRBD1 matching over 8 bases. V lost 5 bases to trimming and J lost 1 base; unmatched junction nucleotides: 7. Germline assignment: CDR1 LNHDA and CDR2 SQIVND (reference sequence). CDR3 length: 15 amino acids. The full variable domain, with the rest looked up from reference TRBV19 and TRBJ2-7, is DGGITQSPKYLFRKEGQNVTLSCEQNLNHDAMYWYRQDPGQGLRLIYYSQIVNDFQKGDIAEGYSVSREKKESFPLTVTSAQKNPTAFYLCASSPQDRASYEQYFGPGTRLTVT.

This chain joins TRBV9 and TRBJ1-6; D possibly corresponds to TRBD1 (5 bases). Germline assignment: CDR1 SGDLS and CDR2 YYNGEE. The CDR3 totals 14 residues. Trimming took off 4 bases at V and 5 bases at J, with 10 bases between the two ends. Written as DNA, the CDR3 is TGTGCCAGCAGCCGACAGCGAAATAATTCACCCCTCCACTTT. It specifies CASSRQRNNSPLHF.

V gene TRBV11-2 combines with J gene TRBJ2-1; D is unresolved. Looked up from germline, CDR1 is SGHAT and CDR2 is FQNNGV. The length of the CDR3 is 13 residues. V shed 2 bases and J shed 6 bases, with 8 bases lying between them. The CDR3 DNA is TGTGCCAGCAGCTTACCTAGTCGCAATGAGCAGTTCTTC. Its translation is CASSLPSRNEQFF.

In the case of this clone: A junction end diverges from the germline sequence, so it may reflect a read error. V is TRBV19 and J is TRBJ1-5; D may be TRBD1 (6 bases). Germline V lookup: CDR1 LNHDA, CDR2 SQIVND (reference sequence). There are 17 residues in the CDR3. The CDR3 coding sequence is TGTGCCAGTAGTCTTCGAATAGCAGGGGTGAGCACTCAGCCCCAGCATTTT. It codes for CASSLRIAGVSTQPQHF.

This chain joins TRBV11-2 and TRBJ2-7; 13 bases fit TRBD2. Germline assignment: CDR1 SGHAT and CDR2 FQNNGV. This CDR3 comprises 13 residues. V shed 7 bases and J 9 bases; nucleotides not matched to a gene: 6. The CDR3 loop is CASTTSGGAGQYF. CDR3 bases: TGTGCCAGCACCACTAGCGGGGGGGCGGGGCAGTACTTC.